This TCR beta chain was found in a study of cytomegalovirus exposure and HLA in healthy donors. Study-wide background: Around 85 million unique TCR sequences came from HLA-typed donors in an early release. Overall study findings and caveats: Some TCR beta chains (164 of them) were listed as cytomegalovirus-associated.

Deletions cut 0 bases from V and 7 bases from J, with 10 bases between. Germline CDR1 and CDR2: SGHDT and YYEEEE. CDR3 size: 14 residues. Amplification used 60 Vbeta primers and 13 Jbeta primers. Assay used: immunoSEQ multiplex PCR; TCRdb lists only in-frame clones, some missing. Among 150,000 to 180,000 clones listed, roughly 70% were seen once. As regards this clone: Its specificity is not known.

This TCR came from a man aged 25 to 40 in good health and CMV-seronegative. The sample was PBMCs. J is TRBJ1-4 and V is TRBV5-6; D might be TRBD1 (6 bases). The CDR3 DNA reads as TGTGCCAGCAGCTTGGCATGGACAGCTGAAAAACTGTTTTTT. This codes for CASSLAWTAEKLFF.